This note documents a single T cell receptor (beta chain) sequence. Its antigen target is currently unknown. Per-base qualities were not stored, and no clone one base away is much larger. These data are taken from a study of shared clonotypes between healthy human individuals (TCRdb year 2020). Background on the whole study: The cohort comprised a couple of women and a few men aged 18 to 49 years. For each donor, three plates each were used for CD4 naive and CD4 memory, two plates were used for CD8 naive, and one plate was used for CD8 memory. Blood TCR repertoires of several healthy adults were deeply sequenced to estimate repertoire size and the extent of clonotype sharing between individuals. Different laboratories and diverse techniques were used to prepare libraries and sequence TCR repertoires, to increase sequencing depth and limit assay-specific biases. Per donor, leukapheresis produced somewhere between about 0.9 and 9.5 billion PBMCs.

The junction shows trimming of 0 bases on V and 4 bases on J, plus 24 bases between the germline ends. The CDR1 and CDR2 encoded by the germline V gene are MGHRA and YSYEKL. CDR3 length: 19 amino acids, cysteine to phenylalanine. Only the CDR3 DNA stays, 57 bases, in frame from base 1. The donors were healthy, HIV-negative adults who had no recently reported acute infections or vaccinations. Every donor was a Caucasian adult living in Nashville, Tennessee, USA. CD4+ T cells were enriched by magnetic negative selection; naive cells were then positively selected on CD45RA, and the negative fraction formed the memory subset. Blood was obtained by leukapheresis, after which PBMCs were separated by Ficoll-Histopaque density gradient centrifugation and cryopreserved in liquid nitrogen vapor phase. Analytical flow cytometry was used to check the purity and quantity of every magnetically sorted T cell population. Genomic DNA was isolated from each sorted fraction and quantified by UV absorbance on a Nanodrop 2000c.

Using the deep immunoSEQ assay, TCR CDR3 regions were amplified from genomic DNA by multiplex PCR. For each cell subset, the extracted genomic DNA was distributed evenly across all wells of several immunoSEQ 96-well plates, and each plate served as one replicate. For sorted subsets, about 200 ng genomic DNA, equal to 30,000 or so T cell genomes, was loaded into each replicate PCR. The purified libraries were quantified using a Qubit 3.0 fluorometer, sized with a Bioanalyzer 2100, and then quantified again using the KAPA Library Quantification kit. A separate single-read 150-cycle Illumina NextSeq 550 flow cell was used to sequence each immunoSEQ 96-well plate. Under the source paper's analysis protocol: Because only junctional sequences without quality scores were contained in the immunoSEQ output, filtering matching that applied to full-length reads could not be performed. Sequences were annotated with PyIR, a Python wrapper for IgBLAST v1.9, and V/J genes and CDR3 were assigned using IMGT germline references. Reads with weak V/J assignments (E-value above 1e-6), missing CDR3, stop codons, out-of-frame junctions, or ambiguous translated residues were removed. A V3J clonotype was defined by an identical inferred V gene, J gene, and CDR3 amino acid sequence. Percentage overlap between repertoires was computed as shared unique clonotypes divided by the size of the smaller repertoire. Richness of each repertoire was evaluated using RTK rarefaction, the Chao1 estimator, and Recon v2.1 estimates of unobserved clonotypes. OLGA was used to compute generation probabilities for all TCRbeta clonotypes that the gDNA method yielded from a few donors. In TCRdb, the immuneACCESS table is reduced to in-frame sequences with V and J assigned. These tables do not hold every clone; where another copy was compared, an unresolved V gene accounts for under half, and the others remain unexplained. The V and J calls and clone size come from that table; D and trimming were worked out from the DNA. The sample data list approximately 2,300,000 clones, and about nine tenths of these were observed just once. Approximately 0.41% of the sample is held by the ten biggest clonotypes.

The investigation overall reported the following: Naive subsets generally had larger estimated clonotype richness than memory subsets. Only blood was sampled, and tissue TCR repertoires likely differ from those in blood. Higher generation probabilities were observed for clonotypes shared by all four sorted-subset donors than for non-shared clonotypes. Based on pairwise subsampling, the degree of clonotype sharing among donors was expected to be affected by sequencing depth. Rarefaction of sorted-subset datasets indicated incomplete sequencing despite the large sequencing depth. Because the study included only a small number of donors, the genetic and exposure-history diversity represented was limited. Across four donors, around 5% of naive CD4, around 3.5% of naive CD8, 2.3% of memory CD4, and roughly 0.4% of memory CD8 clonotypes were shared.

The clonotype comes from a man between 18 and 29 years old in good health. Some clones in this sample may be carry-over from other donors' samples. This chain joins TRBV4-1 to TRBJ1-2; the D gene cannot be named for sure. The specimen was naive CD4+ T cells from PBMCs. Taken with the paper, the label for cell subset or site translates to: CD45RA+ positively selected. The CDR3 amino acid sequence is: CASSQERIGPLLLVYGYTF. In nucleotides, the sequence is TGCGCCAGCAGCCAAGAACGGATAGGACCCCTCCTTCTAGTCTATGGCTACACCTTC.